Given below is one T cell receptor (beta chain) in context. Its matching antigen is unknown. Naive CD4+ cells were CD45RA-selected; the remaining cells were memory. This sample was included in a study of shared clonotypes between healthy human individuals. Study-level points and caveats: Generation probabilities were higher for clonotypes shared across all four sorted-subset donors than for unshared ones. Measured sharing among donors was expected to vary with sequencing depth. Generally, naive subsets (rather than memory subsets) showed larger estimated richness.

The length of the CDR3 is 15 residues. Trimming took off 4 bases at V and 5 bases at J, with 15 bases between the two ends. Germline CDR1 and CDR2: MNHEY and SVGAGI. Produced via immunoSEQ multiplex PCR; TCRdb's table is partial and in-frame only. There are 2.3 million or so clones in the sample; approximately 95% occur only once, and 0.35% to 0.45% lies in the top ten. The sample taken for sequencing was naive CD4+ T cells from PBMCs. Subset described: CD45RA+ positively selected. The chain links TRBV6-5 to TRBJ1-5, with a weak D call TRBD1 (6 bases). The TCR comes from a man between 18 and 35 years old in good health. Some clones in this sample may be carry-over from other donors' samples. The CDR3 DNA is TGTGCCAGCAGTTCCCTCAGGGCAGGGGATCAGCCCCAGCATTTT. This gives the protein CASSSLRAGDQPQHF.